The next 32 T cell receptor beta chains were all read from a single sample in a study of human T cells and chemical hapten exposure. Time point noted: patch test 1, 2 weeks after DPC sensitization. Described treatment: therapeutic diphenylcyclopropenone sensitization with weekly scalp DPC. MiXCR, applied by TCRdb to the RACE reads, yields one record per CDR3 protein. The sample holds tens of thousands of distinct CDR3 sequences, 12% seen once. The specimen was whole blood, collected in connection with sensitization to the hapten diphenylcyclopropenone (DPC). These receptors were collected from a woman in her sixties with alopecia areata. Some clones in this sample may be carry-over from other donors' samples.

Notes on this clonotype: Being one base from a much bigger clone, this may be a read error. The CDR3 is CSSGPSWVAYEQYF. CDR3 nucleotide sequence: TGCAGTTCTGGGCCGTCCTGGGTGGCCTACGAGCAGTACTTC. The chain is built from TRBV20-1 and TRBJ2-7, with D unresolved. Germline CDR1 and CDR2: DFQATT and SNEGSKA (reference sequence). The V end lost 8 bases, the J end lost 2 bases, and 19 bases lay between the germline ends. CDR3 size: 14 residues.

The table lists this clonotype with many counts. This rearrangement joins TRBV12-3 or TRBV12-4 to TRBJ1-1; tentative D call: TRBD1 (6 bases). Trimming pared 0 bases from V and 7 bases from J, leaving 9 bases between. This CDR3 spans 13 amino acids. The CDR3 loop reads CASSLAQGGEAFF. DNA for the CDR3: TGTGCCAGCAGTTTAGCACAGGGTGGTGAAGCTTTCTTT.

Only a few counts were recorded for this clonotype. CDR3 coding DNA: TGTGCCAGCAGCACCAGGACCTACGCAGACCATGGCTACACCTTC. Its protein product is CASSTRTYADHGYTF. The chain uses TRBV5-4 and TRBJ1-2; D call uncertain. Per germline, CDR1 SGHNT and CDR2 YYREEE (reference sequence). Trimming took off 4 bases at V and 6 bases at J, with 19 bases between the two ends. The CDR3 loop spans 15 amino acids. Full variable domain (rest looked up from reference TRBV5-4 and TRBJ1-2): ETGVTQSPTHLIKTRGQQVTLRCSSQSGHNTVSWYQQALGQGPQFIFQYYREEENGRGNFPPRFSGLQFPNYSSELNVNALELDDSALYLCASSTRTYADHGYTFGSGTRLTVV.

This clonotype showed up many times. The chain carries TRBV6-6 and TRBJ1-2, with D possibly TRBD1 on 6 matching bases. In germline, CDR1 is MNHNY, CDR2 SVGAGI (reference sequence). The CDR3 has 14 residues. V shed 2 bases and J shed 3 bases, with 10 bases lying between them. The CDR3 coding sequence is TGTGCCAGCAGTTACGAGGCAGGGGACTATGGCTACACCTTC. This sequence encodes CASSYEAGDYGYTF.

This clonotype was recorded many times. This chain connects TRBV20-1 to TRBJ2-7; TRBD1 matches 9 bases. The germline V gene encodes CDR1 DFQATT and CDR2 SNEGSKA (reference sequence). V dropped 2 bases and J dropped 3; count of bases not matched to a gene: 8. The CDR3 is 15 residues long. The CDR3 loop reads CSARSDRGLHYEQYF. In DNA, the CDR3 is TGCAGTGCTAGATCGGACAGGGGCCTTCACTACGAGCAGTACTTC.

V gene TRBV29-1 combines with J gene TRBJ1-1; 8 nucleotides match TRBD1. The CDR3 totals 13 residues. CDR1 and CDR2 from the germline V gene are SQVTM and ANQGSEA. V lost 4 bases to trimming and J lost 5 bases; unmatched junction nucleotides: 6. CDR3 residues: CSVVDRGYTEAFF. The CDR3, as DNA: TGCAGCGTTGTCGACAGGGGTTATACTGAAGCTTTCTTT.

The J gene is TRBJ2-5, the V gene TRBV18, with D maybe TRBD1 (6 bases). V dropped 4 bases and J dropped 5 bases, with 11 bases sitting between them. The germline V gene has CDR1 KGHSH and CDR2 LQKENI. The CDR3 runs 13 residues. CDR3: CASSQQGQETQYF. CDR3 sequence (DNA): TGTGCCAGCTCACAACAGGGTCAGGAGACCCAGTACTTC.

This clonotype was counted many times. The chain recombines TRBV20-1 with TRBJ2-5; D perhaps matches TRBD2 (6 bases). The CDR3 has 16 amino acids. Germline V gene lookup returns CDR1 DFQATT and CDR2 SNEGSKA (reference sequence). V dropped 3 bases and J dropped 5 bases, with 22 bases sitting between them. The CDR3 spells CSAREPAGRGRETQYF. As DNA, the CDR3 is TGCAGTGCTAGGGAGCCCGCCGGGAGAGGTCGCGAGACCCAGTACTTC.

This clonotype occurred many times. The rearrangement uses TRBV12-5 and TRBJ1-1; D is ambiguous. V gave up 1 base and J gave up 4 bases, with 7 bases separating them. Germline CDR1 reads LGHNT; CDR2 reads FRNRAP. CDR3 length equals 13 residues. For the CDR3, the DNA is TGTGCTAGTGGTTTGGGCTGGGGCACTGAAGCTTTCTTT. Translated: CASGLGWGTEAFF.

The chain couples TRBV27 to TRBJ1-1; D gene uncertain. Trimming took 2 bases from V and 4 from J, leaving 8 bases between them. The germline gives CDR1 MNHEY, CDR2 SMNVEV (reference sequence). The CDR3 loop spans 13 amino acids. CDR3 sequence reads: CASSLVMGTEAFF. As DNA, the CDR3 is TGTGCCAGCAGTTTAGTTATGGGCACTGAAGCTTTCTTT.

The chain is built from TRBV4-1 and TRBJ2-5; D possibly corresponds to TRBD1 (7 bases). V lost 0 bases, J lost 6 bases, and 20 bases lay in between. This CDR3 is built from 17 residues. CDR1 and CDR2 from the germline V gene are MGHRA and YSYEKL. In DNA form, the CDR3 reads TGCGCCAGCAGCCAAGACAGCAGCAGAGGGGGCGGGAAGACCCAGTACTTC. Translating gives CASSQDSSRGGGKTQYF.

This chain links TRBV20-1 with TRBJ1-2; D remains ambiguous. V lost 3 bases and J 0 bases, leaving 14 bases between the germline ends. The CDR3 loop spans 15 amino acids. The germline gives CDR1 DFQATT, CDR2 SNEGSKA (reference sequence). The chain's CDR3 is CSASFEGRANYGYTF. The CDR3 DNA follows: TGCAGTGCTAGTTTCGAAGGAAGAGCTAACTATGGCTACACCTTC.

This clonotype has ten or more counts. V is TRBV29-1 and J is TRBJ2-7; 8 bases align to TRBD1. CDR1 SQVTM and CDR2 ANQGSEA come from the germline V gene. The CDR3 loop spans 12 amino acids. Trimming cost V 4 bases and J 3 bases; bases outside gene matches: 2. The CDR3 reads CSVGTGNYEQYF. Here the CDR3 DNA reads TGCAGCGTTGGGACAGGGAACTACGAGCAGTACTTC.

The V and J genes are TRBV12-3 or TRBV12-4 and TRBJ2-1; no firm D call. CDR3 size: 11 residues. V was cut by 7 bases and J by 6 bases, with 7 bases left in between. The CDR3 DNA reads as TGTGCCAGCACCCTTTTCAATGAGCAGTTCTTC. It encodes CASTLFNEQFF.

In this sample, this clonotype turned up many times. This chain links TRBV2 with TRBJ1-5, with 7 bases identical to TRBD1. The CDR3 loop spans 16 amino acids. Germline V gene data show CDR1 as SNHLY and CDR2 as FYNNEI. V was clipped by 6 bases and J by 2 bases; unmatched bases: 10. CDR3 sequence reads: CASRRQGRSGNQPQHF. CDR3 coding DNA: TGTGCCAGCAGAAGACAGGGACGGTCGGGCAATCAGCCCCAGCATTTT.

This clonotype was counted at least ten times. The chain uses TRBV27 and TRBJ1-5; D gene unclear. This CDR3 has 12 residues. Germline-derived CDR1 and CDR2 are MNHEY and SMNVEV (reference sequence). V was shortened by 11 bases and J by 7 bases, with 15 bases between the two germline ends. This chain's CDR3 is CAFRRPRQPQHF. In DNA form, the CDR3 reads TGTGCCTTCCGCCGGCCGCGACAGCCCCAGCATTTT.

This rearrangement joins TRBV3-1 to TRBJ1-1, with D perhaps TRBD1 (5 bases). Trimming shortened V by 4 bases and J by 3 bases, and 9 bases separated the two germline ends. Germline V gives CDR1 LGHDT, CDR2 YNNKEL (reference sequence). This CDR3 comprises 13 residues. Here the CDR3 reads CASSPTVHTEAFF. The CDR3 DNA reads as TGTGCCAGCAGCCCGACAGTTCACACTGAAGCTTTCTTT. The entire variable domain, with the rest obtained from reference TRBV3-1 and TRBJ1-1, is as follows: DTAVSQTPKYLVTQMGNDKSIKCEQNLGHDTMYWYKQDSKKFLKIMFSYNNKELIINETVPNRFSPKSPDKAHLNLHINSLELGDSAVYFCASSPTVHTEAFFGQGTRLTVV.

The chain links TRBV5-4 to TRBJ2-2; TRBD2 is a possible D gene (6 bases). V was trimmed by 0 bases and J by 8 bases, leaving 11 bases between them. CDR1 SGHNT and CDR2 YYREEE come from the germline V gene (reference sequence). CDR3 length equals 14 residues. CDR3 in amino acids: CASSLVYGGGELFF. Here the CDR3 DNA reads TGTGCCAGCAGCTTGGTCTACGGGGGAGGGGAGCTGTTTTTT.

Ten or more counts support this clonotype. The CDR3 DNA is TGTGCCAGCAGCCTAGGGACAGGGGACTATGGCTACACCTTC. It translates to CASSLGTGDYGYTF. This sequence joins TRBV2 and TRBJ1-2, with 10 bases identical to TRBD1. Per the germline V gene, CDR1 is SNHLY and CDR2 is FYNNEI. V lost 6 bases, J lost 3 bases, and 4 bases stayed unmatched. CDR3 length: 14 residues.

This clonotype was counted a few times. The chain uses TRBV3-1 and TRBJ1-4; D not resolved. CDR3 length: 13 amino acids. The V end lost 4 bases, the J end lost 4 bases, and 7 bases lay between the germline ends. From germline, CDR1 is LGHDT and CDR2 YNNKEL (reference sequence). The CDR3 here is CASSPRFNEKLFF. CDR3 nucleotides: TGTGCCAGCAGCCCACGGTTTAATGAAAAACTGTTTTTT.

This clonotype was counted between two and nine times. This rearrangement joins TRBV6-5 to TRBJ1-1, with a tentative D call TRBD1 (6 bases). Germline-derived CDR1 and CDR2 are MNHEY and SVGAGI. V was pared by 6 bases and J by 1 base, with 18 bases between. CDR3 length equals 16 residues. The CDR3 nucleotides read TGTGCCAGCAGACCAAGTAACAGGGATGGGAACACTGAAGCTTTCTTT. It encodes CASRPSNRDGNTEAFF.

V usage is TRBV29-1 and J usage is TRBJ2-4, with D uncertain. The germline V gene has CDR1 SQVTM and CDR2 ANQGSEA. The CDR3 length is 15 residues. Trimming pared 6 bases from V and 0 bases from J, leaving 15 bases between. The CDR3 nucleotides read TGCAGCGTGGTCCCTGGGAAACTAGCCAAAAACATTCAGTACTTC. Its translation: CSVVPGKLAKNIQYF.

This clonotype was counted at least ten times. The CDR3 DNA is TGTGCCAGCAGCCCCCTGTCGGGGTATAGCAATCAGCCCCAGCATTTT. It yields the protein CASSPLSGYSNQPQHF. This chain joins TRBV7-8 and TRBJ1-5; no definite D call. CDR3 length: 16 residues. The germline V gene encodes CDR1 SGHVS and CDR2 FQNEAQ. Trimming left V 5 bases short and J 0 bases short, with 14 bases between. The full variable domain, completed using reference TRBV7-8 and TRBJ1-5, is GAGVSQSPRYKVAKRGQDVALRCDPISGHVSLFWYQQALGQGPEFLTYFQNEAQLDKSGLPSDRFFAERPEGSVSTLKIQRTQQEDSAVYLCASSPLSGYSNQPQHFGDGTRLSIL.

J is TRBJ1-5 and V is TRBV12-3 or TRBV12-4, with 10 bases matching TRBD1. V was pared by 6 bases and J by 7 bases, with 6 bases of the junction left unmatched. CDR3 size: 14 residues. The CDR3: CASSRDRGAQPQHF. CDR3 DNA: TGTGCCAGCAGCCGGGACAGGGGAGCCCAGCCCCAGCATTTT.

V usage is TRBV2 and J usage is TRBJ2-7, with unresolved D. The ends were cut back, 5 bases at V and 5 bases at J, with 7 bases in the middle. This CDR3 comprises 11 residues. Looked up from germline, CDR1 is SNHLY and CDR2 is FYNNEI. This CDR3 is CASSMRDEQYF. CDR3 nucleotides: TGTGCCAGCAGTATGAGAGACGAGCAGTACTTC.

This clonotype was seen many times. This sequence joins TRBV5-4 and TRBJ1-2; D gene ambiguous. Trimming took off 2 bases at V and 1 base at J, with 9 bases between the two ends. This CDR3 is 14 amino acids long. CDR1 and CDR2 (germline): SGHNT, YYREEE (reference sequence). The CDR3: CASSLLSLNYGYTF. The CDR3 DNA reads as TGTGCCAGCAGCTTACTGAGTCTTAACTATGGCTACACCTTC.

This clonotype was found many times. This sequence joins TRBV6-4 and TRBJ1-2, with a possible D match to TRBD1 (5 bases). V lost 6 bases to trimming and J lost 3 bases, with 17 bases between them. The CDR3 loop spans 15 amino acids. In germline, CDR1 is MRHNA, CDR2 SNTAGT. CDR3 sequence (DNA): TGTGCCAGCAGCCCGGACTTCGGGGGGGACTATGGCTACACCTTC. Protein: CASSPDFGGDYGYTF.

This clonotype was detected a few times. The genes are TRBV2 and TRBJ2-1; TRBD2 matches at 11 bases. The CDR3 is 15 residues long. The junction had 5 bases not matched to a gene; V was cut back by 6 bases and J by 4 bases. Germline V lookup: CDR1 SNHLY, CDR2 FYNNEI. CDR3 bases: TGTGCCAGCAGGCCTAGCGGGGGGTCGTACAATGAGCAGTTCTTC. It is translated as CASRPSGGSYNEQFF.

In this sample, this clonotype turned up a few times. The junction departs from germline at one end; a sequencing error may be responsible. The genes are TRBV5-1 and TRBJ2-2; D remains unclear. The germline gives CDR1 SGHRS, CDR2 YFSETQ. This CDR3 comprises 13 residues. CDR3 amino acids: CASSFQNSGELFF. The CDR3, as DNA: TGCGCCAGCAGCTTCCAGAACTCCGGGGAGCTGTTTTTT.

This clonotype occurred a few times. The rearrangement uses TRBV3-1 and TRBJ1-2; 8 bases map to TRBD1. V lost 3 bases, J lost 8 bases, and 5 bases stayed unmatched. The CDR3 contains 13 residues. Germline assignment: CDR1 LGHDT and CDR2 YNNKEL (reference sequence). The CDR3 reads CASSQFQGAGYTF. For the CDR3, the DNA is TGTGCCAGCAGCCAGTTTCAGGGGGCAGGCTACACCTTC.

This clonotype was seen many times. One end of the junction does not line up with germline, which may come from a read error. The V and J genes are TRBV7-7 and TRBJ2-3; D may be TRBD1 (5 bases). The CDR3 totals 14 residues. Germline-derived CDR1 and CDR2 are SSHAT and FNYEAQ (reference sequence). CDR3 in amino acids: CASSLGVSADTQYF. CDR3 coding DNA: TGTGCTAGCAGCTTAGGGGTCTCGGCAGATACGCAGTATTTT.

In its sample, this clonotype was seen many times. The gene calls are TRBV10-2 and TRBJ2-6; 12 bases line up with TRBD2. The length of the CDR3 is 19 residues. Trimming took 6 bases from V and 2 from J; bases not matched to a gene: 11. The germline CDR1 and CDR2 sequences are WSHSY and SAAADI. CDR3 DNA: TGCGCCAGCAGGACCGCTAGCGGGGGGGCCGTCCCTGGGGCCAACGTCCTGACTTTC. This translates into CASRTASGGAVPGANVLTF.